Sequencing of this T cell receptor beta chain was carried out in a study of control samples from healthy donors and cancer patients. The data were produced by immunoSEQ multiplex PCR, yet TCRdb's version contains in-frame clones alone and is incomplete. The sample includes 200,000 to 250,000 clones, around 94% seen only once; the top ten take roughly 1.6%. V lost 7 bases and J lost 5; bases outside the gene matches: 11. CDR1 is MDHEN and CDR2 is SYDVKM in the germline V gene. The CDR3 is made up of 15 amino acids. V gene TRBV28 combines with J gene TRBJ1-5, with 7 bases fitting TRBD1. The receptor comes from a man aged 45-65 years in good health. The sample taken for sequencing was blood. CDR3 sequence reads: CASKGRGYRDQPQHF. In nucleotides, the CDR3 is TGTGCCAGCAAGGGCAGGGGGTATCGAGATCAGCCCCAGCATTTT.